Listed below are T cell receptor beta chains from one sample, sequenced in a study of response to subunit inactivated influenza vaccine. One entry per CDR3 protein results from TCRdb running MiXCR on the RT-PCR reads. The profile covers about 500,000 distinct CDR3 sequences, with approximately 15% appearing a single time and 3% taken by the ten largest. Sequenced here: CD4+ T cells sorted from PBMCs, sampled 23 to 25 months after vaccination. These receptors were taken from a man aged 50-75 years who received an inactivated influenza vaccine. CDR3s include the opening cysteine and the closing phenylalanine or tryptophan. A D gene is named only where the DNA matches it firmly. Clone size, where shown, is once, few, many, or a class for clones that have expanded.

V: TRBV7-9
D: .
J: TRBJ2-2
size: .
CDR3: CASSNQNTGELFF
DNA: TGTGCCAGCAGCAATCAGAACACCGGGGAGCTGTTTTTT

V: TRBV20-1
D: .
J: TRBJ2-7
size: .
CDR3: CSARDPGADSSYEQYF
DNA: TGCAGTGCTAGAGACCCGGGGGCGGACAGCTCCTACGAGCAGTACTTC

V: TRBV20-1
D: .
J: TRBJ1-1
size: .
CDR3: CSAREVYTGQAFF
DNA: TGCAGTGCTAGAGAAGTCTATACAGGGCAAGCTTTCTTT

V: TRBV7-6
D: .
J: TRBJ2-2
size: .
CDR3: CASTQQMSTGELFF
DNA: TGTGCCAGCACCCAACAGATGTCCACCGGGGAGCTGTTTTTT

V: TRBV28
D: .
J: TRBJ2-7
size: .
CDR3: CASSRGPGTHYEQYF
DNA: TGTGCCAGCAGCCGAGGACCCGGGACACACTACGAGCAGTACTTC

V: TRBV5-1
D: .
J: TRBJ2-1
size: few
CDR3: CASSLRAGTGNEQFF
DNA: TGCGCCAGCAGCTTGCGGGCGGGAACGGGGAATGAGCAGTTCTTC

V: TRBV18
D: .
J: TRBJ2-7
size: few
CDR3: CASSLRQEQYEQYF
DNA: TGTGCCAGCTCACTACGACAGGAACAGTACGAGCAGTACTTC

V: TRBV20-1
D: TRBD2
J: TRBJ2-1
size: .
CDR3: CSAREMAGGSYNEQFF
DNA: TGCAGTGCTAGAGAAATGGCGGGGGGGTCCTACAATGAGCAGTTCTTC

V: TRBV27
D: .
J: TRBJ1-3
size: few
CDR3: CASSLMGGASGNTIYF
DNA: TGTGCCAGCAGTTTAATGGGGGGCGCTTCTGGAAACACCATATATTTT

V: TRBV5-6
D: .
J: TRBJ2-5
size: few
CDR3: CASSLTRSETQYF
DNA: TGTGCCAGCAGCTTGACTAGGTCGGAGACCCAGTACTTC

V: TRBV5-1
D: .
J: TRBJ2-1
size: few
CDR3: CASNRGGGLYNEQFF
DNA: TGCGCCAGCAACCGGGGAGGGGGCTTGTACAATGAGCAGTTCTTC

V: TRBV9
D: TRBD2
J: TRBJ2-3
size: .
CDR3: CASSVEGLAGVTDTQYF
DNA: TGTGCCAGCAGCGTAGAAGGACTAGCGGGAGTTACAGATACGCAGTATTTT

V: TRBV28
D: .
J: TRBJ2-3
size: many
CDR3: CASRSSGADTDTQYF
DNA: TGTGCCAGCAGATCCTCTGGGGCAGACACAGATACGCAGTATTTT

V: TRBV2
D: .
J: TRBJ1-2
size: once
CDR3: CASRGGAYGYTF
DNA: TGTGCCAGCAGGGGGGGTGCCTATGGCTACACCTTC

V: TRBV5-1
D: TRBD1
J: TRBJ1-5
size: .
CDR3: CASSLAGQGADQPQHF
DNA: TGCGCCAGCAGCTTGGCGGGACAGGGGGCCGATCAGCCCCAGCATTTT

V: TRBV5-1
D: .
J: TRBJ2-3
size: few
CDR3: CASSSFLLTSTDTQYF
DNA: TGCGCCAGCAGCTCCTTCTTGCTCACAAGCACAGATACGCAGTATTTT

V: TRBV27
D: TRBD1
J: TRBJ1-1
size: .
CDR3: CASTFDRGTVNTEAFF
DNA: TGTGCCAGCACCTTCGACAGGGGGACGGTGAACACTGAAGCTTTCTTT

V: TRBV10-3
D: .
J: TRBJ2-1
size: .
CDR3: CAISESLGEQFF
DNA: TGTGCCATCAGTGAGTCACTGGGTGAGCAGTTCTTC

V: TRBV7-2
D: .
J: TRBJ2-3
size: .
CDR3: CASSFRSLGSDTQYF
DNA: TGTGCCAGCAGCTTTAGGAGCTTAGGTTCAGATACGCAGTATTTT

V: TRBV7-3
D: .
J: TRBJ2-5
size: .
CDR3: CASSYMTVQETQYF
DNA: TGTGCCAGCAGCTACATGACTGTTCAAGAGACCCAGTACTTC

V: TRBV6-5
D: .
J: TRBJ1-2
size: few
CDR3: CASSYGTATYGYTF
DNA: TGTGCCAGCAGTTACGGGACTGCCACTTATGGCTACACCTTC